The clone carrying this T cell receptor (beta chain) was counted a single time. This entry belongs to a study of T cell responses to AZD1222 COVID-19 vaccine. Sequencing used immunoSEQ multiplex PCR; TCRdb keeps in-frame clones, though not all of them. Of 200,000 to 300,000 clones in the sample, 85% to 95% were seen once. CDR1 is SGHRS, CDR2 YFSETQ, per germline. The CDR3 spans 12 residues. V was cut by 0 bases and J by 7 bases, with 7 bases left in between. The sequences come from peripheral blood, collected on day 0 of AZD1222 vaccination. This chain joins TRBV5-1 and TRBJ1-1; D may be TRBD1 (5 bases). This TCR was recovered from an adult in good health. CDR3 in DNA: TGCGCCAGCAGCTTGGTAGGGGATGAAGCTTTCTTT. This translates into CASSLVGDEAFF.